This TCR beta chain comes out of a study of blood T cells in healthy people across ages. V shed 0 bases and J shed 1 base, with 13 bases lying between them. Germline CDR1 and CDR2: ENHRY and SYGVKD. This CDR3 is 17 amino acids long. Peripheral blood, ten milliliters per donor, was collected. The extraction recovered at least 6 micrograms of total RNA per sample. A J-beta primer mix and a sample-barcoded 5' primer were used in a second PCR of about 7 to 12 cycles. TCRdb independently ran MiXCR on the 5' RACE reads; one entry per CDR3 protein. Of under 950,000 distinct CDR3 sequences listed, about 24% are singletons.

Sequences were obtained from blood. The clonotype comes from a man aged 65 to 79 in good health. The rearrangement joins TRBV10-3 to TRBJ2-4; D may be TRBD1 or TRBD2 (6 bases each). The CDR3 region is CAISESAWGAAKNIQYF. CDR3 DNA sequence: TGTGCCATCAGTGAGTCAGCTTGGGGGGCGGCCAAAAACATTCAGTACTTC.